One and the same sample provided the 8 T cell receptor beta chains below, sequenced in a study of human T cells and chemical hapten exposure. TCRdb used MiXCR to reprocess the RACE reads, holding one entry per CDR3 protein. The sample lists 180,000 or so distinct CDR3 sequences; around 20% were seen once. Indicated time point: patch test 1, 2 weeks after DPC sensitization. Treatment noted: therapeutic diphenylcyclopropenone sensitization with weekly scalp DPC. The material was whole blood, obtained in connection with sensitization to the hapten diphenylcyclopropenone (DPC). The receptor source for this set is a woman in her fifties or sixties with alopecia areata. Some clones in this sample may be carry-over from other donors' samples.

V gene TRBV20-1 combines with J gene TRBJ2-5; D unclear. Trimming stripped 2 bases from V and 3 bases from J, with 16 bases between. The germline gives CDR1 DFQATT, CDR2 SNEGSKA (reference sequence). The CDR3 is 15 amino acids. The CDR3 region has the DNA TGCAGTGCTAGACCTCTCGAGGTGGTTAAAGAGACCCAGTACTTC. This gives the protein CSARPLEVVKETQYF.

This clonotype occurred a few times. The rearrangement links TRBV11-2 to TRBJ2-5; 10 bases match TRBD2. Germline CDR1 reads SGHAT; CDR2 reads FQNNGV. The CDR3 extends over 14 amino acids. The V segment lost 5 bases and the J segment 4 bases; nucleotides outside the gene matches: 4. CDR3 nucleotides: TGTGCCAGCAGCCCCGGGACTAGCGTAGAGACCCAGTACTTC. This translates into CASSPGTSVETQYF.

The rearrangement joins TRBV11-2 to TRBJ1-2, with D possibly TRBD1 on 5 matching bases. This CDR3 comprises 15 residues. V lost 1 base and J lost 4, with 13 bases in between. Germline loops: CDR1 SGHAT, CDR2 FQNNGV. This CDR3 reads CASSLVAGMGYGYTF. The CDR3 DNA is TGTGCCAGCAGCTTAGTTGCAGGGATGGGCTATGGCTACACCTTC.

The V call is TRBV6-5, the J call TRBJ2-3; perhaps D is TRBD1 or TRBD2 (5 bases each). Per the germline V gene, CDR1 is MNHEY and CDR2 is SVGAGI. V was shortened by 6 bases and J by 2 bases, with 12 bases between the two germline ends. The CDR3 is 14 residues long. Here the CDR3 DNA reads TGTGCCAGCAGACCGGGACCTCTCACAGATACGCAGTATTTT. Encoded protein: CASRPGPLTDTQYF.

V is TRBV6-6 and J is TRBJ2-4; 7 bases are shared with TRBD2. V gave up 3 bases and J gave up 3 bases; unmatched junction bases: 2. CDR1 MNHNY and CDR2 SVGAGI come from the germline V gene (reference sequence). The CDR3 has 14 amino acids. The CDR3 nucleotides are TGTGCCAGCAGTTATGGGAGGGTCAAAAACATTCAGTACTTC. Protein: CASSYGRVKNIQYF.

The chain links TRBV20-1 to TRBJ1-4; D is unresolved. The CDR3 runs to 13 residues. Germline CDR1 is DFQATT and CDR2 is SNEGSKA (reference sequence). The V gene lost 3 bases and the J gene lost 8 bases, with 13 bases spanning the gap. CDR3 nucleotide sequence: TGCAGTGCTAGGAGGGAGAAGGACGAAAAACTGTTTTTT. Translated: CSARREKDEKLFF.

This clonotype was detected ten times or more. The genes are TRBV20-1 and TRBJ1-1, with D unclear. CDR3 length equals 13 residues. Germline values: CDR1 DFQATT, CDR2 SNEGSKA (reference sequence). V lost 0 bases and J 4 bases, leaving 9 bases between the germline ends. Here the CDR3 reads CSARDRQPTEAFF. In DNA, the CDR3 is TGCAGTGCTAGAGATCGTCAGCCCACTGAAGCTTTCTTT.

The rearrangement uses TRBV20-1 and TRBJ1-1; D is ambiguous. V lost 4 bases, J lost 0 bases, and 12 bases lay in between. Germline V CDR1 and CDR2: DFQATT, SNEGSKA (reference sequence). This CDR3 is 14 amino acids long. CDR3 bases: TGCAGTGCTATGATCCCCCCACTGAACACTGAAGCTTTCTTT. It codes for CSAMIPPLNTEAFF.